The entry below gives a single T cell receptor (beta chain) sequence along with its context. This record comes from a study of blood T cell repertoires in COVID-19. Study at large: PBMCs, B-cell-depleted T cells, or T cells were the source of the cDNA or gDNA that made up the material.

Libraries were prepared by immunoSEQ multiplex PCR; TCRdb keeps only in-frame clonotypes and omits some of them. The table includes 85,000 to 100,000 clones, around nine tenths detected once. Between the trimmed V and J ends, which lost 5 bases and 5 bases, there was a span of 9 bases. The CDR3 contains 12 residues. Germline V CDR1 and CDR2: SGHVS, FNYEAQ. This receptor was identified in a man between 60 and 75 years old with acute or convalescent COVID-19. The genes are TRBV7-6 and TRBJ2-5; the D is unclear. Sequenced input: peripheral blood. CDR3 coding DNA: TGTGCCAGCAGCCCCCGCGTGGAGACCCAGTACTTC. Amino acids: CASSPRVETQYF.